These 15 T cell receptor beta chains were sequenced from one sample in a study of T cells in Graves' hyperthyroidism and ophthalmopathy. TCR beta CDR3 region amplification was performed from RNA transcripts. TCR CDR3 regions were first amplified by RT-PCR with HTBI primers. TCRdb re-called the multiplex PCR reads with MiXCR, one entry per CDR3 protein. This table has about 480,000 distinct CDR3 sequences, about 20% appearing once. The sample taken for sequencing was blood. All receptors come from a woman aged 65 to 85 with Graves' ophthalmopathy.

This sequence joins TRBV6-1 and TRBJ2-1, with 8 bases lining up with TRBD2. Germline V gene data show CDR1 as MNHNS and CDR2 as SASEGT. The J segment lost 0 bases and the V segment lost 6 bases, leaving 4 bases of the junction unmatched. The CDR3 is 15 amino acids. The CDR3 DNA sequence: TGTGCCAGCAGAATGAGCGGGAGCTCCTACAATGAGCAGTTCTTC. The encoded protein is CASRMSGSSYNEQFF.

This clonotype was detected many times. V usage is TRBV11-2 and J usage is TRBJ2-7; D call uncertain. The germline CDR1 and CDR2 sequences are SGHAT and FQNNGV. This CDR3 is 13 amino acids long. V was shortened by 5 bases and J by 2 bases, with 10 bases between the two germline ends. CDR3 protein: CASSLSIAYEQYF. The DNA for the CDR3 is TGTGCCAGCAGCCTTAGTATCGCCTACGAGCAGTACTTC.

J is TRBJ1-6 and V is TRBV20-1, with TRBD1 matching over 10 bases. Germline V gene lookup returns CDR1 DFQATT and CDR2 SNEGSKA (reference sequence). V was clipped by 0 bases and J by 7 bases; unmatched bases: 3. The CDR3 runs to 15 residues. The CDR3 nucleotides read TGCAGTGCTAGAGAAGGGACAGGGGCGAATTCACCCCTCCACTTT. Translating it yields CSAREGTGANSPLHF.

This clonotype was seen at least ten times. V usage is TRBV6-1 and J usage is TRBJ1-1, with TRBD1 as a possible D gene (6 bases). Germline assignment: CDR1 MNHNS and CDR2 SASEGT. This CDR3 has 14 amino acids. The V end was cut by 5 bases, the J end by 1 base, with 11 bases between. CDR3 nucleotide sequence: TGTGCCAGCAGTAAACCGGGACAGAACACTGAAGCTTTCTTT. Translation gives CASSKPGQNTEAFF.

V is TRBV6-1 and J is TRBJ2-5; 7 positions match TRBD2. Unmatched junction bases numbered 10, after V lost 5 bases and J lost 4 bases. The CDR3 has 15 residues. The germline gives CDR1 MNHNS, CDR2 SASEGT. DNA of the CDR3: TGTGCCAGCAGTCGCGCTGGGGGGGATGGAGAGACCCAGTACTTC. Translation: CASSRAGGDGETQYF.

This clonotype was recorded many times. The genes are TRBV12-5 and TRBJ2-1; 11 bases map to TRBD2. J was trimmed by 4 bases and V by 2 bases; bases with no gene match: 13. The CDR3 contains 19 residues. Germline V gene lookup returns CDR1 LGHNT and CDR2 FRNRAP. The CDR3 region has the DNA TGTGCTAGTGGTTTGAGGTCCAGTACCGGGACTAGCGGTTACAATGAGCAGTTCTTC. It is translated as CASGLRSSTGTSGYNEQFF.

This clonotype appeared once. The CDR3, as DNA: TGTGCCAGCAGTCCAGGGGGGTGGACGCAGTATTTT. Protein product: CASSPGGWTQYF. This rearrangement joins TRBV27 to TRBJ2-3, with a tentative D call TRBD1 (7 bases). This CDR3 contains 12 residues. The germline V gene encodes CDR1 MNHEY and CDR2 SMNVEV (reference sequence). The V gene lost 5 bases and the J gene lost 9 bases, with 12 bases spanning the gap.

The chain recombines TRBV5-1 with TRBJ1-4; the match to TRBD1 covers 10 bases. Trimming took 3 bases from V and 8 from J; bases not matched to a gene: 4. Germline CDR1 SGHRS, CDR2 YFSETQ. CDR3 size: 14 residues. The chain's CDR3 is CASSWDRGGEKLFF. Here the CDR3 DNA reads TGCGCCAGCAGCTGGGACAGGGGCGGGGAAAAACTGTTTTTT.

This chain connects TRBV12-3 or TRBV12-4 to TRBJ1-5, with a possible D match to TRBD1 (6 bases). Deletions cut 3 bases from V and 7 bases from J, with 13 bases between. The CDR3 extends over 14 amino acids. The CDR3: CASSFGGRGQPQHF. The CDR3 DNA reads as TGTGCCAGCAGTTTCGGGGGGAGGGGGCAGCCCCAGCATTTT.

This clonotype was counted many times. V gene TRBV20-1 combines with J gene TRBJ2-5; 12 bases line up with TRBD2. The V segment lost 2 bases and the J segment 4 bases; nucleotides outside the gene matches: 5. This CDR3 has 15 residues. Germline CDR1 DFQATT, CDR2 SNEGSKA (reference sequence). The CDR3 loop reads CSARSTSGSGETQYF. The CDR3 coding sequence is TGCAGTGCTAGATCGACTAGCGGGAGTGGAGAGACCCAGTACTTC.

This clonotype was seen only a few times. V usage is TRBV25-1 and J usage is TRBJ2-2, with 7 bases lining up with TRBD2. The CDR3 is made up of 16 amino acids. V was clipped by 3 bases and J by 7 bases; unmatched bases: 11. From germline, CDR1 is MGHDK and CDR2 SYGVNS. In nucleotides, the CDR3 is TGTGCCAGCAGTGACTCGGGCGGGAGTTCAGTCGGGGAGCTGTTTTTT. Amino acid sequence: CASSDSGGSSVGELFF.

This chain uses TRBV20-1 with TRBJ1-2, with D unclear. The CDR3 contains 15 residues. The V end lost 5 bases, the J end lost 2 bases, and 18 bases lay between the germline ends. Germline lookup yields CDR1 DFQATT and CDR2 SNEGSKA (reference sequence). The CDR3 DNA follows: TGCAGTGCTGGCAAAGCGGGGAGAGGGAACTATGGCTACACCTTC. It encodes CSAGKAGRGNYGYTF.

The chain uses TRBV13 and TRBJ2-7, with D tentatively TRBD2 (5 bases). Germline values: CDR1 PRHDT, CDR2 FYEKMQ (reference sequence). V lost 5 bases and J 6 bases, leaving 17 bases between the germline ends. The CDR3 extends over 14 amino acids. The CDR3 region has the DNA TGTGCCAGCAGCGCAGAGAGGGCCCTCGGCGAGCAGTACTTC. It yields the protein CASSAERALGEQYF.

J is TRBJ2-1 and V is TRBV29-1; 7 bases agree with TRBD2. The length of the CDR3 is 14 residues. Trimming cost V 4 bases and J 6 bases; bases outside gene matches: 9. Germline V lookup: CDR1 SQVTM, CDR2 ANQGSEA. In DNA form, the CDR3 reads TGCAGCGTTGTTTGGGACGGGAGGCTCAATGAGCAGTTCTTC. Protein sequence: CSVVWDGRLNEQFF.

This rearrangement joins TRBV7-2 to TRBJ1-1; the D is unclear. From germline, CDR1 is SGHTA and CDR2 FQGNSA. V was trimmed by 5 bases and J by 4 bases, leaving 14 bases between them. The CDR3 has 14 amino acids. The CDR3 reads CASSQVWTFTEAFF. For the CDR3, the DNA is TGTGCCAGCAGCCAGGTTTGGACGTTCACTGAAGCTTTCTTT. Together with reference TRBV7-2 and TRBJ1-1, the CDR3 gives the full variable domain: GAGVSQSPSNKVTEKGKDVELRCDPISGHTALYWYRQSLGQGLEFLIYFQGNSAPDKSGLPSDRFSAERTGGSVSTLTIQRTQQEDSAVYLCASSQVWTFTEAFFGQGTRLTVV.